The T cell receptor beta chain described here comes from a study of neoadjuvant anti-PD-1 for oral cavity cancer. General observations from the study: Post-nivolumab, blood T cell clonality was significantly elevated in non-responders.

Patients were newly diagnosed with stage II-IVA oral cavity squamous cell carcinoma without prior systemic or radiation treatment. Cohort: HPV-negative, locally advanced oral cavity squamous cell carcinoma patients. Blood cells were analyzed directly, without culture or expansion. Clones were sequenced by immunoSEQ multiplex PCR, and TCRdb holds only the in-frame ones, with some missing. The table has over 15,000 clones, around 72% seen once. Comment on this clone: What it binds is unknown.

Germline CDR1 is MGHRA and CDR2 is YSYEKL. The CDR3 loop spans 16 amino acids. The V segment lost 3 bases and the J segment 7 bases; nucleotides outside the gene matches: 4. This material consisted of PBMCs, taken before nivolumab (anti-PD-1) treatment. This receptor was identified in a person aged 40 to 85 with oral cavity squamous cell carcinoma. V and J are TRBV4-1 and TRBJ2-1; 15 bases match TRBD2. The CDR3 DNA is TGCGCCAGCAGCCAGCGGACTAGCGGGGGGGGGAATGAGCAGTTCTTC. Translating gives CASSQRTSGGGNEQFF.